This T cell receptor (beta chain) was sequenced for a study of cytomegalovirus exposure and HLA in healthy donors. Study observations and caveats: Productive rates of about 87% or about 30% were seen for most TCR beta V segments in an earlier analysis. CMV antigen specificity was confirmed in vitro for a few CMV-associated chains.

V shed 3 bases, J shed 2 bases, and the junction held 15 bases outside the gene matches. This CDR3 comprises 19 residues. CDR1 is SGDLS, CDR2 YYNGEE, per germline. With 60 Vbeta and 13 Jbeta primers, the PCR was carried out. Clones were read by immunoSEQ multiplex PCR, and TCRdb kept only the in-frame ones, dropping some. In the table there are 150,000 to 200,000 clones, 81% of which are singletons. About this clone itself: Its matching antigen is unknown.

The sequencing sample was made of PBMCs. The V gene is TRBV9, the J gene TRBJ2-5, with TRBD2 matching over 11 bases. The TCR was taken from a middle-aged man in good health and CMV-seropositive. The CDR3 protein is CASSAGHFGASGGQETQYF. Here the CDR3 DNA reads TGTGCCAGCAGCGCAGGGCACTTCGGGGCTAGCGGGGGGCAAGAGACCCAGTACTTC.